These T cell receptor beta chains were read from a single sample in a study of cytomegalovirus exposure and HLA in healthy donors. Only in-frame clones appear in the TCRdb table, and some are missing; sequencing was by immunoSEQ multiplex PCR. This sample has approximately 100,000 clones, with about 80% found just once. The material sequenced was PBMCs. Receptors were obtained from a woman aged 45-65 years in good health and CMV-seropositive. Each CDR3 is given with its conserved first and last residue. A D gene is named only where the DNA matches it firmly. Some rows mark clone size as missing; the rest say once, few, many or name a class of expanded clone.

clone_size j_call d_call v_call cdr3_aa cdr3_nt
. TRBJ2-1 . TRBV2 CASSEAGNPYNEQFF TGTGCCAGCAGTGAAGCCGGGAACCCCTACAATGAGCAGTTCTTC
few TRBJ2-2 . TRBV2 CASRRDTGELFF TGTGCCAGCCGCAGGGACACCGGGGAGCTGTTTTTT
. TRBJ1-1 . TRBV5-5 CASSFSEDTEAFF TGTGCCAGCAGCTTCTCGGAGGACACTGAAGCTTTCTTT
. TRBJ2-5 TRBD2 TRBV7-9 CASNSLTSDQETQYF TGTGCCAGCAACTCCCTTACTAGCGACCAAGAGACCCAGTACTTC
. TRBJ2-7 TRBD2 TRBV27 CASKLSGLEHYEQYF TGTGCCAGCAAACTCTCGGGACTAGAACACTACGAGCAGTACTTC
. TRBJ2-7 . TRBV6-6 CASSSRGTNYEQYF TGTGCCAGCAGCTCTCGGGGGACCAACTACGAGCAGTACTTC
. TRBJ1-2 TRBD1 TRBV27 CASSLYQGGDYGYTF TGTGCCAGCAGTTTATACCAGGGGGGAGACTATGGCTACACCTTC
. TRBJ1-4 TRBD1 TRBV19 CASSIGQGSNEKLFF TGTGCCAGTAGTATCGGACAGGGTTCTAATGAAAAACTGTTTTTT
. TRBJ1-1 . TRBV5-1 CASRPRGMGNTEAFF TGCGCCAGCCGCCCGCGGGGTATGGGGAACACTGAAGCTTTCTTT
. TRBJ1-3 . TRBV11-2 CASSLGLVSGNTIYF TGTGCCAGCAGCTTAGGGCTAGTCTCTGGAAACACCATATATTTT
. TRBJ2-1 . TRBV7-8 CASSYVYSAIYNEQFF TGTGCCAGCAGCTACGTCTACAGTGCTATATACAATGAGCAGTTCTTC
few TRBJ2-7 . TRBV27 CASSLLGSTYEQYF TGTGCCAGCAGTTTATTGGGCAGCACCTACGAGCAGTACTTC
. TRBJ2-7 . TRBV7-6 CASSSSLSYEQYF TGTGCCAGCAGCTCTTCCCTATCCTACGAGCAGTACTTC
. TRBJ2-7 TRBD1 TRBV5-4 CASSLGVRTGHVGEQYF TGTGCCAGCAGCTTGGGAGTTCGGACAGGGCACGTAGGCGAGCAGTACTTC
. TRBJ2-5 . TRBV7-3 CASSEGGSQETQYF TGTGCCAGCAGCGAAGGGGGTAGCCAAGAGACCCAGTACTTC
once TRBJ2-5 . TRBV21-1 CASSIVGERGREGSGKETQYF TGTGCCAGCAGCATTGTCGGGGAGAGAGGCCGGGAGGGTAGCGGGAAAGAGACCCAGTACTTC
. TRBJ2-3 TRBD2 TRBV9 CASSGLAGASTDTQYF TGTGCCAGCAGCGGACTAGCGGGGGCCAGCACAGATACGCAGTATTTT
. TRBJ2-5 . TRBV5-8 CASSSGTGGQETQYF TGTGCCAGCAGCTCCGGGACCGGGGGTCAAGAGACCCAGTACTTC
. TRBJ1-5 . TRBV6-5 CASSVRSSRNQPQHF TGTGCCAGCAGTGTACGGAGTTCCCGCAATCAGCCCCAGCATTTT
. TRBJ2-7 . TRBV21-1 CASSKAPWDNPPPHEQYF TGTGCCAGCAGCAAAGCGCCTTGGGACAATCCGCCCCCCCACGAGCAGTACTTC
. TRBJ1-1 . TRBV5-4 CASSLGAGSNTEAFF TGTGCCAGCAGCTTGGGCGCAGGGTCGAACACTGAAGCTTTCTTT
. TRBJ2-2 TRBD2 TRBV5-1 CASSLEPSGTGELFF TGCGCCAGCAGCTTGGAGCCTAGCGGGACCGGGGAGCTGTTTTTT
few TRBJ1-4 . TRBV27 CASSFSPSRGSEKLFF TGTGCCAGCAGTTTCTCCCCAAGCCGCGGAAGCGAAAAACTGTTTTTT
. TRBJ1-2 . TRBV9 CASSVGETYGYTF TGTGCCAGCAGCGTAGGGGAGACATATGGCTACACCTTC
. TRBJ1-2 TRBD1 TRBV2 CASSEGQGGDGYTF TGTGCCAGCAGTGAGGGACAGGGAGGCGATGGCTACACCTTC
. TRBJ2-7 . TRBV7-2 CATRAGYSYEQYF TGTGCCACCCGGGCAGGGTACTCCTACGAGCAGTACTTC
. TRBJ1-1 TRBD1 TRBV2 CASSDQGADTEAFF TGTGCCAGCAGTGACCAGGGGGCCGACACTGAAGCTTTCTTT
. TRBJ2-7 . TRBV11-2 CASSLLGPTYEQYF TGTGCCAGCAGCTTATTGGGGCCGACCTACGAGCAGTACTTC
. TRBJ1-5 . TRBV5-6 CASSSGGTFNQPQHF TGTGCCAGCAGCTCCGGGGGGACATTCAATCAGCCCCAGCATTTT